Below, 17 T cell receptor beta chains from the same sample are listed, as sequenced in a study of OX40 agonist ivuxolimab in advanced cancers. Libraries were made using the immunoSEQ multiplex PCR assay. As stored in TCRdb, this immuneACCESS dataset retains in-frame rearrangements with V and J assigned. A fraction of the clones does not appear; measured against another copy, unresolved V genes explain less than half of the discrepancy, and the remainder lacks a known reason. The sample table contains about 61,000 clones; only one count was recorded for about 88% of them. The ten most abundant clones make up about 1.2% of the sample. Material: CD4+ or CD8+ T cells sorted from blood, obtained in a trial of the OX40 agonist ivuxolimab. Every receptor here comes from an adult with an advanced solid tumor such as melanoma, head and neck, liver or kidney cancer.

This chain joins TRBV18 and TRBJ1-4; no reliable D call. The CDR3 has 13 amino acids. Germline V lookup: CDR1 KGHSH, CDR2 LQKENI. V was shortened by 3 bases and J by 4 bases, with 6 bases between the two germline ends. CDR3 in amino acids: CASSPGNNEKLFF. In DNA, the CDR3 is TGTGCCAGCTCACCGGGGAATAATGAAAAACTGTTTTTT.

This clone was observed a handful of times. J is TRBJ1-3 and V is TRBV5-1, with a tentative D call TRBD1 (5 bases). Germline CDR1 is SGHRS and CDR2 is YFSETQ. The CDR3 is 16 residues long. Trimming pared 3 bases from V and 2 bases from J, leaving 15 bases between. CDR3 nucleotide sequence: TGCGCCAGCAGCTACACCCAGGGTGTTACTGGAAACACCATATATTTT. Its translation is CASSYTQGVTGNTIYF.

The V and J genes are TRBV12-2 and TRBJ1-5; TRBD1 was called by the table and not checked on the DNA. TRBV12-2 is a recognized pseudogene. This CDR3 is built from 17 residues. CDR3 protein: CASRLALRTGSNQPQHF. Written as DNA, the CDR3 is TGTGCAAGTCGCTTAGCGCTAAGGACAGGGAGCAATCAGCCCCAGCATTTT.

The CDR3 DNA sequence: TGTGCCAGCATACGGGGCCCCAATCAGCCCCAGCATTTT. Encoded protein: CASIRGPNQPQHF. The rearrangement joins TRBV2 to TRBJ1-5; D is perhaps TRBD1 (5 bases). The CDR3 is made up of 13 amino acids. Trimming took 7 bases from V and 3 from J, leaving 10 bases between them. Germline lookup yields CDR1 SNHLY and CDR2 FYNNEI. Full variable domain (outside the CDR3, taken from reference TRBV2 and TRBJ1-5): EPEVTQTPSHQVTQMGQEVILRCVPISNHLYFYWYRQILGQKVEFLVSFYNNEISEKSEIFDDQFSVERPDGSNFTLKIRSTKLEDSAMYFCASIRGPNQPQHFGDGTRLSIL.

The chain couples TRBV21-1 to TRBJ2-2; the table's TRBD1 call for D was not verified on the DNA. TRBV21-1 is termed a pseudogene. CDR3 length equals 15 residues. The CDR3 region is CASSKADRATGELFF. The CDR3 coding sequence is TGTGCCAGCAGCAAAGCCGACAGGGCCACCGGGGAGCTGTTTTTT.

The chain has TRBV19 and TRBJ1-4; D is possibly TRBD1 (5 bases). CDR3 length equals 14 residues. V dropped 3 bases and J dropped 4 bases, with 9 bases sitting between them. Germline V gives CDR1 LNHDA, CDR2 SQIVND (reference sequence). The CDR3 nucleotides read TGTGCCAGTAGTATGTGGGGGTTTAATGAAAAACTGTTTTTT. This translates into CASSMWGFNEKLFF.

This chain links TRBV6-6 with TRBJ1-5; 7 bases are a match to TRBD1. Germline V lookup: CDR1 MNHNY, CDR2 SVGAGI (reference sequence). CDR3 size: 14 residues. The trim removed 6 bases at V and 7 bases at J, leaving 9 bases unmatched. CDR3 nucleotide sequence: TGTGCCAGCAGCCTACAGGGGAGTGTGCAGCCCCAGCATTTT. This gives the protein CASSLQGSVQPQHF.

This clone appeared a single time. The chain uses TRBV10-2 and TRBJ2-7; 10 nucleotides match TRBD1. Germline V gene data show CDR1 as WSHSY and CDR2 as SAAADI. CDR3 length equals 14 residues. The trim removed 4 bases at V and 2 bases at J, leaving 2 bases unmatched. The DNA of the CDR3 is TGCGCCAGCAGTGGACAGGGGGCCGCCTACGAGCAGTACTTC. It codes for CASSGQGAAYEQYF.

The chain employs TRBV30 and TRBJ2-3, with 8 bases lining up with TRBD2. The CDR3 is 15 residues long. The J segment lost 5 bases and the V segment lost 3 bases, leaving 10 bases of the junction unmatched. CDR1 GTSNPN and CDR2 SVGIG come from the germline V gene (reference sequence). CDR3 nucleotides: TGTGCCTGGAGGGATACGGGGGGGCCGGGAGATACGCAGTATTTT. Its translation is CAWRDTGGPGDTQYF.

V is TRBV18 and J is TRBJ1-2; no clear D gene. The ends were cut back, 1 base at V and 6 bases at J, with 15 bases in the middle. The CDR3 is made up of 15 amino acids. Per germline, CDR1 KGHSH and CDR2 LQKENI. The CDR3 here is CASSPLSGEVDGYTF. The CDR3 coding sequence is TGTGCCAGCTCACCACTTAGCGGGGAAGTTGATGGCTACACCTTC.

This chain uses TRBV4-1 with TRBJ2-7; TRBD2 might be the D (7 bases). CDR3 length: 17 residues. CDR1 is MGHRA and CDR2 is YSYEKL in the germline V gene. The V end lost 2 bases, the J end lost 0 bases, and 17 bases lay between the germline ends. This CDR3 is CASSQTGRGLRSYEQYF. As DNA, the CDR3 is TGCGCCAGCAGCCAAACGGGGCGGGGGCTACGCTCCTACGAGCAGTACTTC.

The V call is TRBV19, the J call TRBJ1-1; D unresolved. The CDR3 is made up of 13 amino acids. CDR1 is LNHDA and CDR2 is SQIVND in the germline V gene (reference sequence). The germline V and J ends were trimmed by 2 bases and 1 base, with 5 bases remaining between them. CDR3 protein: CASSILRNTEAFF. The CDR3 coding sequence is TGTGCCAGTAGTATATTGCGGAACACTGAAGCTTTCTTT.

The chain is built from TRBV5-1 and TRBJ1-1; a weak D match, TRBD1 (6 bases). Trimming removed 5 bases from V and 1 base from J, with 27 bases in between. The CDR3 is made up of 19 amino acids. Germline V gene data show CDR1 as SGHRS and CDR2 as YFSETQ. The CDR3 protein is CASSYGQLSGTGANTEAFF. The CDR3, as DNA: TGCGCCAGCAGTTACGGACAGCTTTCAGGTACGGGTGCGAACACTGAAGCTTTCTTT.

This rearrangement joins TRBV11-2 to TRBJ1-2, with TRBD1 as a possible D gene (6 bases). The CDR3 has 15 residues. Germline assignment: CDR1 SGHAT and CDR2 FQNNGV. V was shortened by 5 bases and J by 4 bases, with 17 bases between the two germline ends. CDR3 loop: CASSHLRTGAYGYTF. The CDR3, as DNA: TGTGCCAGCAGCCACCTCAGAACGGGGGCCTATGGCTACACCTTC.

The gene calls are TRBV18 and TRBJ2-3; D perhaps matches TRBD2 (6 bases). V was trimmed by 3 bases and J by 5 bases, leaving 9 bases between them. The CDR3 runs to 13 residues. CDR1 is KGHSH, CDR2 LQKENI, per germline. CDR3 loop: CASSPRERDTQYF. The CDR3 DNA follows: TGTGCCAGCTCACCGCGGGAAAGAGATACGCAGTATTTT. Full variable domain (outside the CDR3, taken from reference TRBV18 and TRBJ2-3): NAGVMQNPRHLVRRRGQEARLRCSPMKGHSHVYWYRQLPEEGLKFMVYLQKENIIDESGMPKERFSAEFPKEGPSILRIQQVVRGDSAAYFCASSPRERDTQYFGPGTRLTVL.

V usage is TRBV4-1 and J usage is TRBJ1-6; D remains unclear. The V end lost 0 bases, the J end lost 4 bases, and 10 bases lay between the germline ends. The V gene's germline CDR1 is MGHRA and CDR2 YSYEKL. This CDR3 is built from 16 residues. CDR3 sequence: CASSQEGRMYNSPLHF. CDR3 nucleotides: TGCGCCAGCAGCCAAGAAGGGCGGATGTATAATTCACCCCTCCACTTT.

V and J are TRBV2 and TRBJ1-6; 7 nucleotides agree with TRBD1. CDR3 size: 12 residues. V trimming: 10 bases; J trimming: 8 bases; junction bases outside the gene matches: 5. CDR1 and CDR2 (germline): SNHLY, FYNNEI. The CDR3 DNA follows: TGTGCCACCCGACAGGGTGATTCACCCCTCCACTTT. Translated, it gives CATRQGDSPLHF.